These T cell receptor beta chains were read from a single sample in a study of beta chain features in type 1 diabetes. Generated by immunoSEQ multiplex PCR, the TCRdb table keeps only in-frame clones and is missing some. Of more than 250,000 clones detected, 20% appear once; the ten largest clones hold about 0.028%. Material for sequencing was naive CD4+ T cells from blood. The receptors derive from a woman between 40 and 55 years old with type 1 diabetes. CDR3s include the opening cysteine and the closing phenylalanine or tryptophan. A D gene is named only where the DNA matches it firmly. Size tells how often a clone was seen (once, few, many) or the class of an expanded clone, and some rows leave it out.

D gene	V gene	clone size	J gene	CDR3 DNA	CDR3 protein
.	TRBV6-6	.	TRBJ2-1	TGTGCCAGCAGTTTCGGGTCCCCCGGCAATGAGCAGTTCTTC	CASSFGSPGNEQFF
.	TRBV23-1	.	TRBJ2-5	TGCGCCAGCAGTCGCCGGGAGCGGGTGGAGACCCAGTACTTC	CASSRRERVETQYF
.	TRBV9	.	TRBJ1-4	TGTGCCAGCAGCCCTAACCCAGGGGCAGGGGAAAAACTGTTTTTT	CASSPNPGAGEKLFF
TRBD1	TRBV19	.	TRBJ2-2	TGTGCCAGTAGGAACGGACAGGCCTCGAACACCGGGGAGCTGTTTTTT	CASRNGQASNTGELFF
.	TRBV18	few	TRBJ2-6	TGTGCCAGCTCACCATCGAGGTTTCCCTCTGGGGCCAACGTCCTGACTTTC	CASSPSRFPSGANVLTF
TRBD1	TRBV4-3	few	TRBJ1-1	TGCGCCAGCAGCCAAGATCTCGGGGACAGTGAAGCTTTCTTT	CASSQDLGDSEAFF
TRBD1	TRBV5-4	.	TRBJ1-4	TGTGCCAGCAGCTGGGGAGGGGGACAGGGCAATGAAAAACTGTTTTTT	CASSWGGGQGNEKLFF
.	TRBV6-6	.	TRBJ1-6	TGTGCCAGCAGTTACGCGGAGGGGAATTCACCCCTCCACTTT	CASSYAEGNSPLHF
.	TRBV5-1	.	TRBJ2-5	TGCGCCAGCAGCTTTGACAGGAGCCAAGAGACCCAGTACTTC	CASSFDRSQETQYF
TRBD2	TRBV9	.	TRBJ2-7	TGTGCCAGCAGCGGGAACCCAGCGGGAGGGTACGAGCAGTACTTC	CASSGNPAGGYEQYF
TRBD1	TRBV4-3	.	TRBJ1-4	TGCGCCAGCAGCGGACAGGCCCACGAAAAACTGTTTTTT	CASSGQAHEKLFF
.	TRBV9	.	TRBJ1-6	TGTGCCAGCAGCGTTCTGGGGGGACCCCTCCACTTT	CASSVLGGPLHF
.	TRBV21-1	.	TRBJ2-1	TGTGCCAGCAGCACCCGACTGACTAGCCCGTCCTACAATGAGCAGTTCTTC	CASSTRLTSPSYNEQFF